This T cell receptor (beta chain) was retrieved from a study of cytomegalovirus exposure and HLA in healthy donors. The PCR contained 60 Vbeta and 13 Jbeta primers. Some clones are missing from TCRdb's copy, which holds only in-frame ones; the method was immunoSEQ multiplex PCR. The sample consists of about 120,000 clones, 75% of them appearing once. General study points: Fewer N-insertions (relative to the approximately 670-donor mean) were reportedly seen in an Asian-associated ancestry cluster in a later analysis.

The germline V gene has CDR1 MNHEY and CDR2 SMNVEV (reference sequence). The CDR3 loop spans 18 amino acids. V was shortened by 4 bases and J by 0 bases, with 16 bases between the two germline ends. On this clone: Antigen: not known.

The specimen was PBMCs. The origin of this receptor is a woman in her forties or fifties in good health and CMV-seronegative. V and J are TRBV27 and TRBJ2-6; a possible D gene is TRBD1 (5 bases). The CDR3 loop is CASSSPLKTVSGANVLTF. The CDR3 coding sequence is TGTGCCAGCAGTTCTCCCCTCAAGACAGTCTCTGGGGCCAACGTCCTGACTTTC.